This T cell receptor (beta chain) was identified during a study of cytomegalovirus exposure and HLA in healthy donors. CDR1 and CDR2 from the germline V gene are LNHNV and YYDKDF (reference sequence). Trimming removed 6 bases from V and 4 bases from J; junction bases left unmatched: 7. This CDR3 is 15 amino acids long. A remark on this clone: What it binds is unknown.

Study outcomes and limitations: An analysis that was carried out later associated approximately 17,000 TCR beta sequences with HLA alleles at 0.05 false discovery rate. Later analysis placed DRB1 highest and HLA-C lowest in TCR association rates, which differed by HLA locus. Follow-up analysis seemed to connect common viral pathogens with several of the most significant clusters identified.

The PCR employed 60 Vbeta primers together with 13 Jbeta primers. Sequencing used immunoSEQ multiplex PCR; TCRdb keeps in-frame clones, though not all of them. The ten most abundant clones cover about 1.1% of a sample with some 83,000 clones. The source material was PBMCs. The origin of this receptor is a woman aged 30 to 39 in good health and CMV-seronegative. V and J are TRBV15 and TRBJ2-2; 8 nucleotides match TRBD2. CDR3 sequence: CATSDSGTSTGELFF. Written as DNA, the CDR3 is TGTGCCACCAGTGACTCCGGGACTAGCACCGGGGAGCTGTTTTTT.